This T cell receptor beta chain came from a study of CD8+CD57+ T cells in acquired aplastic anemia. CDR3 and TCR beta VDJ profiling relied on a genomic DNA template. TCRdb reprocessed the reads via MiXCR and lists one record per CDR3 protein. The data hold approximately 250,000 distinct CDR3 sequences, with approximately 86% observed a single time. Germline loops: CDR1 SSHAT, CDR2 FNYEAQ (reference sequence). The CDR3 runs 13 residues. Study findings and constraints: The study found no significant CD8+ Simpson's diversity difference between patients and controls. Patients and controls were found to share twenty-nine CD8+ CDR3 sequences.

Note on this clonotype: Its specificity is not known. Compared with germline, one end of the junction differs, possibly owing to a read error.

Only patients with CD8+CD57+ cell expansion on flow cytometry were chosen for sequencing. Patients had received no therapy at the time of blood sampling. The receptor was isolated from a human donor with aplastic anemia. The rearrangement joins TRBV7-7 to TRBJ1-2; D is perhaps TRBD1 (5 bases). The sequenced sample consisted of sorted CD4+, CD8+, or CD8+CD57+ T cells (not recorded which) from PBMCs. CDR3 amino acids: CASSLGFGRDDTF. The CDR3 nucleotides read TGTGCTAGCAGCTTAGGGTTTGGCAGGGACGACACCTTC. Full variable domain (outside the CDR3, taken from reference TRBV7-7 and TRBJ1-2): GAGVSQSPRYKVTKRGQDVTLRCDPISSHATLYWYQQALGQGPEFLTYFNYEAQPDKSGLPSDRFSAERPEGSISTLTIQRTEQRDSAMYRCASSLGFGRDDTFGSGTRLTVV.